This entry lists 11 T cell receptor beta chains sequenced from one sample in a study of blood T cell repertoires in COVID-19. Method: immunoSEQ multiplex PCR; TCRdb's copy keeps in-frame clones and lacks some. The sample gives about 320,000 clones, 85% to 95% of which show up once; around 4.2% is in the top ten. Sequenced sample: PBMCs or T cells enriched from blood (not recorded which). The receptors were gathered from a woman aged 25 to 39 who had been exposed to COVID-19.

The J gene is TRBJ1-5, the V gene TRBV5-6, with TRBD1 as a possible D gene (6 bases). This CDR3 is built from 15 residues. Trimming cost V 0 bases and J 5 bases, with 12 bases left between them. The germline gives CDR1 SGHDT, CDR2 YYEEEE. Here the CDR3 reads CASSLATGAHQPQHF. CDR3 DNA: TGTGCCAGCAGCTTGGCGACAGGAGCGCATCAGCCCCAGCATTTT.

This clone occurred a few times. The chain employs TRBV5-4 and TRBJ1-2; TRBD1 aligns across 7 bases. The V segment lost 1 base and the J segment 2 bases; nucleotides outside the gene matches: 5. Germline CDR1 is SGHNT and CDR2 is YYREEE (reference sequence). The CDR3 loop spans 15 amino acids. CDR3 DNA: TGTGCCAGCAGCTTGAGGGACAGCTTAAACTATGGCTACACCTTC. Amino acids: CASSLRDSLNYGYTF.

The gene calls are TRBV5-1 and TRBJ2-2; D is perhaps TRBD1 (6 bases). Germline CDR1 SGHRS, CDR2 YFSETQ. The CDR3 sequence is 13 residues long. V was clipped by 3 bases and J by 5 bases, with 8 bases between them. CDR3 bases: TGCGCCAGCAGCTCGCAGGGGACCGGGGAGCTGTTTTTT. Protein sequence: CASSSQGTGELFF.

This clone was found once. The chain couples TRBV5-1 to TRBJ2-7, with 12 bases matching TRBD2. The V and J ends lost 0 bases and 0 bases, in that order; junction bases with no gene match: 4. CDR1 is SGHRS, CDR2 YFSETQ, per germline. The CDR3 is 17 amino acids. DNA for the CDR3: TGCGCCAGCAGCTTGGAGACTAGCGGGGGATACTCCTACGAGCAGTACTTC. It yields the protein CASSLETSGGYSYEQYF.

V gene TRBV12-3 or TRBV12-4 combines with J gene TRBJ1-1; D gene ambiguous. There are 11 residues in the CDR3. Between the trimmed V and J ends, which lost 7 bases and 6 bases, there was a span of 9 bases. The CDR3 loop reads CASTRIAEAFF. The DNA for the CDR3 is TGTGCCAGCACCAGGATTGCTGAAGCTTTCTTT.

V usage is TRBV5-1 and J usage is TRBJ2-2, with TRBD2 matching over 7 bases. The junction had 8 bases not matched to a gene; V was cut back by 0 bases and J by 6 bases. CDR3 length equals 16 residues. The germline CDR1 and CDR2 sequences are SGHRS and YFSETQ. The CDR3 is CASSLGLAGVAGELFF. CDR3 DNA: TGCGCCAGCAGCTTGGGACTGGCGGGGGTAGCCGGGGAGCTGTTTTTT. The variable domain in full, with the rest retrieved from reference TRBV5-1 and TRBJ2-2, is KAGVTQTPRYLIKTRGQQVTLSCSPISGHRSVSWYQQTPGQGLQFLFEYFSETQRNKGNFPGRFSGRQFSNSRSEMNVSTLELGDSALYLCASSLGLAGVAGELFFGEGSRLTVL.

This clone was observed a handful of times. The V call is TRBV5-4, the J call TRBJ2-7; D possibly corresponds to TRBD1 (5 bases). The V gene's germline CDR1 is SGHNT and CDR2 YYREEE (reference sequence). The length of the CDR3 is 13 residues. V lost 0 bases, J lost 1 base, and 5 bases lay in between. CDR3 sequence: CASSLGQSYEQYF. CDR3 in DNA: TGTGCCAGCAGCTTGGGACAGTCCTACGAGCAGTACTTC.

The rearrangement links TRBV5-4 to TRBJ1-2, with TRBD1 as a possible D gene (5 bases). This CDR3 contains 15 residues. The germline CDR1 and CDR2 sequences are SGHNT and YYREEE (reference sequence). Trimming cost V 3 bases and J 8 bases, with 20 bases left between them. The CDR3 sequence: CASSSLAGFQGGYTF. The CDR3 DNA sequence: TGTGCCAGCAGCTCGCTGGCGGGGTTCCAGGGAGGCTACACCTTC.

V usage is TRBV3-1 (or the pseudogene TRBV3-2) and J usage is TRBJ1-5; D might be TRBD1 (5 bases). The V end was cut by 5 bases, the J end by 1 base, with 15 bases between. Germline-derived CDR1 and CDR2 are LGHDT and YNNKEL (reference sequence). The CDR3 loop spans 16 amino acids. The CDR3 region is CASSTTTDGSNQPQHF. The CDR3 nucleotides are TGTGCCAGCAGCACCACGACAGATGGGAGCAATCAGCCCCAGCATTTT.

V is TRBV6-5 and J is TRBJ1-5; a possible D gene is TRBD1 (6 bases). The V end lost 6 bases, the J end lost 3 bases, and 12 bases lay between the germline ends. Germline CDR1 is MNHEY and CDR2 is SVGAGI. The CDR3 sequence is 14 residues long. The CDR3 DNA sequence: TGTGCCAGCAGCCCGCAGGGGTACAATCAGCCCCAGCATTTT. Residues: CASSPQGYNQPQHF.

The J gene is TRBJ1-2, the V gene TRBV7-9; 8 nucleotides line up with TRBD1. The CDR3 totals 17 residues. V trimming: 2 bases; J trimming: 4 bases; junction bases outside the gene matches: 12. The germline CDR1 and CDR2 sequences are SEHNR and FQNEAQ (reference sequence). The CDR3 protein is CASSLSLTGVKGYGYTF. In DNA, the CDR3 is TGTGCCAGCAGCTTATCCCTGACAGGGGTGAAGGGCTATGGCTACACCTTC.